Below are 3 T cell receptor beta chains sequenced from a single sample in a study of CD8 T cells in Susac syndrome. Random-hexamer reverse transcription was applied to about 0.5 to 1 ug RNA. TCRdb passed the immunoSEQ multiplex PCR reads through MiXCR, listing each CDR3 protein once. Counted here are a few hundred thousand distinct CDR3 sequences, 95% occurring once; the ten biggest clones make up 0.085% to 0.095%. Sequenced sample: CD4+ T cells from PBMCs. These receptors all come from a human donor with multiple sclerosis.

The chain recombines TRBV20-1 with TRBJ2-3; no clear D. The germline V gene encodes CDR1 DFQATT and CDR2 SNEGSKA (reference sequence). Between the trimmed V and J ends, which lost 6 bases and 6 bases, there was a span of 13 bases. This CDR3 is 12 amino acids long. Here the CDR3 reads CSAYSPGDTQYF. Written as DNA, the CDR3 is TGCAGTGCCTACTCGCCCGGGGATACGCAGTATTTT.

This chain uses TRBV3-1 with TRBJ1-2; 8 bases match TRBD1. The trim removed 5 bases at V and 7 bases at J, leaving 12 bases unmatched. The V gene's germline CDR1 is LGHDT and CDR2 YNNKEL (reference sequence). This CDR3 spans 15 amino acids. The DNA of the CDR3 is TGTGCCAGCAGCTCCCTGGGCAGGGGGCAAGGTGGCTACACCTTC. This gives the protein CASSSLGRGQGGYTF. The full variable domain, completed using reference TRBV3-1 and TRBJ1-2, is DTAVSQTPKYLVTQMGNDKSIKCEQNLGHDTMYWYKQDSKKFLKIMFSYNNKELIINETVPNRFSPKSPDKAHLNLHINSLELGDSAVYFCASSSLGRGQGGYTFGSGTRLTVV.

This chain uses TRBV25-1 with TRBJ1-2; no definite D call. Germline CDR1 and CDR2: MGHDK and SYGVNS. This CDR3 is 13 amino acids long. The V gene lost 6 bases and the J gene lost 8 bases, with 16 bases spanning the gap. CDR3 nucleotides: TGTGCCAGCAGCAACAAAGGTCTATCGGGCTACACCTTC. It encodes CASSNKGLSGYTF.